Presented here are 4 T cell receptor beta chains from one specimen sequenced in a study of cytomegalovirus exposure and HLA in healthy donors. Primers included in the PCR were 60 Vbeta and 13 Jbeta primers. Profiling relied on immunoSEQ multiplex PCR, and the TCRdb table lists in-frame clones only, not all of them. Among 150,000 to 200,000 clones, approximately 84% were seen once, and the ten largest hold 0.2% to 0.3%. Material: PBMCs. Receptor source: a boy younger than 18 in good health and CMV-seronegative.

V gene TRBV7-2 combines with J gene TRBJ1-6; D is unresolved. CDR1 and CDR2 from the germline V gene are SGHTA and FQGNSA. V was clipped by 6 bases and J by 0 bases, with 9 bases between them. This CDR3 is 15 amino acids long. CDR3 region: CASSVSSSYNSPLHF. The CDR3, as DNA: TGTGCCAGCAGTGTTTCCAGCTCCTATAATTCACCCCTCCACTTT. The full variable domain, its missing parts supplied by reference TRBV7-2 and TRBJ1-6, is GAGVSQSPSNKVTEKGKDVELRCDPISGHTALYWYRQSLGQGLEFLIYFQGNSAPDKSGLPSDRFSAERTGGSVSTLTIQRTQQEDSAVYLCASSVSSSYNSPLHFGNGTRLTVT.

The V and J genes are TRBV29-1 and TRBJ1-1; a possible D gene is TRBD1 (5 bases). This CDR3 contains 12 residues. Deletions cut 4 bases from V and 6 bases from J, with 12 bases between. The germline gives CDR1 SQVTM, CDR2 ANQGSEA. The CDR3 sequence is CSVVLTGAEAFF. The CDR3 DNA reads as TGCAGCGTTGTTCTCACGGGGGCTGAAGCTTTCTTT.

This clone was detected a few times. The chain recombines TRBV25-1 with TRBJ1-2; a weak D match, TRBD1 (6 bases). The V and J ends lost 3 bases and 2 bases respectively, with 13 bases between them. Germline V gives CDR1 MGHDK, CDR2 SYGVNS. The CDR3 runs to 15 residues. The DNA for the CDR3 is TGTGCCAGCAGTGAGGGGAGACAGGTGAACTATGGCTACACCTTC. This encodes CASSEGRQVNYGYTF.

This chain uses TRBV2 with TRBJ2-3; a weak D match, TRBD1 (6 bases). The CDR3 runs to 16 residues. V lost 0 bases, J lost 0 bases, and 10 bases lay in between. Germline V gene sequence: CDR1 SNHLY, CDR2 FYNNEI. The CDR3 DNA is TGTGCCAGCAGTGAAGCTTGGGGGCCTAGCACAGATACGCAGTATTTT. Protein sequence: CASSEAWGPSTDTQYF. Based on the CDR3 plus reference TRBV2 and TRBJ2-3, the full variable domain is EPEVTQTPSHQVTQMGQEVILRCVPISNHLYFYWYRQILGQKVEFLVSFYNNEISEKSEIFDDQFSVERPDGSNFTLKIRSTKLEDSAMYFCASSEAWGPSTDTQYFGPGTRLTVL.